This TCR beta chain was captured in a study of cytomegalovirus exposure and HLA in healthy donors. Whole-study results and caveats: A later analysis showed HLA-associated TCR beta chains outstripping equally common others in clonal expansion.

Per the germline V gene, CDR1 is MNHEY and CDR2 is SVGAGI. Unmatched junction bases numbered 4, after V lost 2 bases and J lost 3 bases. The CDR3 extends over 15 amino acids. This clone was seen a few times. Its specificity is not known. PCR involved 60 Vbeta and 13 Jbeta primers. Sequencing was performed with immunoSEQ multiplex PCR; in TCRdb, only in-frame clones are kept and a portion is missing. The table has roughly 170,000 clones, roughly 70% seen once. This chain connects TRBV6-5 to TRBJ2-7; 10 bases agree with TRBD1. The specimen sequenced was PBMCs. The receptor was derived from a girl under 18 in good health and CMV-seronegative. The CDR3 region has the DNA TGTGCCAGCAGTTACGGGGGACAGGGGATCTACGAGCAGTACTTC. Translated: CASSYGGQGIYEQYF.